This passage covers 10 T cell receptor beta chains from one sample sequenced in a study of neoadjuvant anti-PD-1 for oral cavity cancer. The method was immunoSEQ multiplex PCR; TCRdb's version includes in-frame clones alone and lacks a portion of them. The sample consists of just under 70,000 clones, roughly 81% of them appearing once. Time point described: after neoadjuvant nivolumab, at surgical resection. Source: PBMCs, taken after nivolumab (anti-PD-1) treatment. Receptors originate from a person aged 35 to 85 with oral cavity squamous cell carcinoma.

The chain uses TRBV15 and TRBJ2-7; D is undetermined. V lost 1 base and J 4 bases, leaving 17 bases between the germline ends. CDR1 is LNHNV, CDR2 YYDKDF, per germline (reference sequence). This CDR3 region has 16 residues. DNA for the CDR3: TGTGCCACCAGCAGAGGCCCCTCCCAGGTAGGGTACGAGCAGTACTTC. This gives the protein CATSRGPSQVGYEQYF. The whole variable domain, remainder taken from reference TRBV15 and TRBJ2-7, is DAMVIQNPRYQVTQFGKPVTLSCSQTLNHNVMYWYQQKSSQAPKLLFHYYDKDFNNEADTPDNFQSRRPNTSFCFLDIRSPGLGDTAMYLCATSRGPSQVGYEQYFGPGTRLTVT.

This clone was counted a few times. This chain joins TRBV19 and TRBJ2-1; D remains unclear. Germline-derived CDR1 and CDR2 are LNHDA and SQIVND (reference sequence). Trimming shortened V by 0 bases and J by 4 bases, and 10 bases separated the two germline ends. The CDR3 sequence is 15 residues long. The CDR3, as DNA: TGTGCCAGTAGTATAGATCTCCCCGGGTACAATGAGCAGTTCTTC. Protein product: CASSIDLPGYNEQFF.

The CDR3 here is CASRGQGWNTEAFF. The CDR3 DNA is TGTGCCAGCAGAGGACAGGGGTGGAACACTGAAGCTTTCTTT. The chain is built from TRBV6-1 and TRBJ1-1, with TRBD1 matching 9 bases. Germline V CDR1 and CDR2: MNHNS, SASEGT. Unmatched junction bases numbered 3, after V lost 6 bases and J lost 1 base. The CDR3 has 14 residues.

The J gene is TRBJ2-7, the V gene TRBV11-3; the match to TRBD1 covers 9 bases. The CDR3 loop spans 15 amino acids. Per germline, CDR1 SGHNT and CDR2 YENEEA. Germline trimming cut 5 bases from V and 3 bases from J; bases unmatched to any gene: 8. Here the CDR3 DNA reads TGTGCCAGCAGCCCATCGGGGGACAGGGACTACGAGCAGTACTTC. It encodes CASSPSGDRDYEQYF. The full variable domain, completed using reference TRBV11-3 and TRBJ2-7, is EAGVVQSPRYKIIEKKQPVAFWCNPISGHNTLYWYLQNLGQGPELLIRYENEEAVDDSQLPKDRFSAERLKGVDSTLKIQPAELGDSAVYLCASSPSGDRDYEQYFGPGTRLTVT.

In DNA, the CDR3 is TGCGCCAGCAGCCAGTCGGCCCAAAACACTGAAGCTTTCTTT. Protein: CASSQSAQNTEAFF. V is TRBV10-2 and J is TRBJ1-1; the D is unclear. The V end was cut by 6 bases, the J end by 2 bases, with 13 bases between. CDR1 and CDR2 from the germline V gene are WSHSY and SAAADI. This CDR3 is 14 amino acids long.

CDR3 nucleotide sequence: TGCGCCAGCAGCTTGGAGTCACTGTACAATGAGCAGTTCTTC. This encodes CASSLESLYNEQFF. V and J are TRBV5-1 and TRBJ2-1, with D uncertain. This CDR3 is built from 14 residues. In germline, CDR1 is SGHRS, CDR2 YFSETQ. The V gene lost 0 bases and the J gene lost 4 bases, with 8 bases spanning the gap.

The V call is TRBV6-1, the J call TRBJ2-7; D call uncertain. The CDR3 runs 14 residues. Germline CDR1 MNHNS, CDR2 SASEGT. Deletions cut 3 bases from V and 1 base from J, with 10 bases between. DNA of the CDR3: TGTGCCAGCAGTGAGATAGGGTGGTCCTACGAGCAGTACTTC. Translated: CASSEIGWSYEQYF.

This clone was seen just once. V and J are TRBV6-1 and TRBJ2-5, with D possibly TRBD1 on 5 matching bases. The ends were cut back, 6 bases at V and 3 bases at J, with 8 bases in the middle. Germline CDR1 MNHNS, CDR2 SASEGT. This CDR3 region has 12 residues. The CDR3 region is CASRPGKETQYF. DNA of the CDR3: TGTGCCAGCAGGCCAGGGAAAGAGACCCAGTACTTC.

This clone was counted once. V usage is TRBV6-6 and J usage is TRBJ2-7; TRBD2 aligns across 7 bases. CDR3 length: 14 residues. Germline-derived CDR1 and CDR2 are MNHNY and SVGAGI (reference sequence). The V gene end was trimmed by 6 bases and the J gene end by 4 bases; junction bases not matched to a gene: 9. The CDR3 is CASRLGGKGYEQYF. CDR3 in DNA: TGTGCCAGCAGACTGGGAGGGAAAGGGTACGAGCAGTACTTC.

The rearrangement joins TRBV5-1 to TRBJ2-1; the D gene could be TRBD1 or TRBD2 (5 bases each). Looked up from germline, CDR1 is SGHRS and CDR2 is YFSETQ. The CDR3 runs to 16 residues. Trimming shortened V by 1 base and J by 0 bases, and 11 bases separated the two germline ends. CDR3 sequence: CASSLIGGSSYNEQFF. CDR3 coding DNA: TGCGCCAGCAGCTTGATTGGGGGAAGCTCCTACAATGAGCAGTTCTTC.